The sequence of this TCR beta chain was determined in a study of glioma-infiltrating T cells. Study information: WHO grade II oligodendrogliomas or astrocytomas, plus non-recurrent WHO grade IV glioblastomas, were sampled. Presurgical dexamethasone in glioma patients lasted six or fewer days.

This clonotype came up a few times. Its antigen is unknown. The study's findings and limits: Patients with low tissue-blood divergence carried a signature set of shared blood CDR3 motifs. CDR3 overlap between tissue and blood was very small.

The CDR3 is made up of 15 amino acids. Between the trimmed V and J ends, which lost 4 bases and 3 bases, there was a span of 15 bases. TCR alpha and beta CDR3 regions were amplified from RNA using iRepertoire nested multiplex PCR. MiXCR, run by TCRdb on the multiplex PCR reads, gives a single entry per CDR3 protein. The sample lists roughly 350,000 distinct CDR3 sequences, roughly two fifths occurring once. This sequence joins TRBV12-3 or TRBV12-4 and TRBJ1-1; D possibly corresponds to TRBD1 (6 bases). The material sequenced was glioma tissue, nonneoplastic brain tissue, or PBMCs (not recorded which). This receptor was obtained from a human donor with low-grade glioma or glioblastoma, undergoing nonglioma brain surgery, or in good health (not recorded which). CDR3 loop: CASSSARGGHTEAFF. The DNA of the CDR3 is TGTGCCAGCAGTTCCGCCAGGGGCGGGCACACTGAAGCTTTCTTT.